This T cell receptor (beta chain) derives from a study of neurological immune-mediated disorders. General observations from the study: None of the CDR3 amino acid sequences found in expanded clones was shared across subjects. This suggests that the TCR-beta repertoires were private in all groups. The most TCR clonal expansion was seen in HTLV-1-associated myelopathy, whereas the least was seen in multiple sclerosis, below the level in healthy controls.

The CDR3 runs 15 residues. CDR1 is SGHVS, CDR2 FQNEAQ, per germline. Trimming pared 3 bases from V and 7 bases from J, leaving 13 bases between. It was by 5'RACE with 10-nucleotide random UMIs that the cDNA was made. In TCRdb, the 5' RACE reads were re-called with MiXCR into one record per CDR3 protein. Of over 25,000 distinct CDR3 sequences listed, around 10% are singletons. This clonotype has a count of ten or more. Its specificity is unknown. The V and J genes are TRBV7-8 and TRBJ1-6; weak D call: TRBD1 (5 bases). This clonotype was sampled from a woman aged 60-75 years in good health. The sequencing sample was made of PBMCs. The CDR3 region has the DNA TGTGCCAGCAGCTTTTTAGGGACGGTAAATTCACCCCTCCACTTT. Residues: CASSFLGTVNSPLHF. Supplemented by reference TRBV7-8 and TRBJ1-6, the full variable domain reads GAGVSQSPRYKVAKRGQDVALRCDPISGHVSLFWYQQALGQGPEFLTYFQNEAQLDKSGLPSDRFFAERPEGSVSTLKIQRTQQEDSAVYLCASSFLGTVNSPLHFGNGTRLTVT.